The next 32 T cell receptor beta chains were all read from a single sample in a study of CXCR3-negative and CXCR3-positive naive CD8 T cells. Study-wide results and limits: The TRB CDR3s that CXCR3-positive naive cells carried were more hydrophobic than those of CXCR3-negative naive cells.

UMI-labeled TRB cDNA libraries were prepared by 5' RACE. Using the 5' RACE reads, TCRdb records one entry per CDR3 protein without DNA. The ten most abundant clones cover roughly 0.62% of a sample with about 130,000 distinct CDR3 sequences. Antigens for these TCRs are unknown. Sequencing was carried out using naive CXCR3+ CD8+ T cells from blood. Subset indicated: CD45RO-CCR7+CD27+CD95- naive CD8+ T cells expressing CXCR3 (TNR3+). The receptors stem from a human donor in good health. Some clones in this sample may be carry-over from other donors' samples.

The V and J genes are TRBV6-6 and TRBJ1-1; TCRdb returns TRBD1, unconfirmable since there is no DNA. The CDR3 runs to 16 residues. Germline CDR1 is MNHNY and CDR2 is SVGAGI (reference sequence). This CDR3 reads CASSYYRGQVGTEAFF.

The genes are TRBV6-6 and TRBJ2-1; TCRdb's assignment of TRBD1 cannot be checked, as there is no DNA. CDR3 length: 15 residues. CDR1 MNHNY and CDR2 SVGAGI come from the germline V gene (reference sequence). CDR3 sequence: CASSYSSSGHNEQFF.

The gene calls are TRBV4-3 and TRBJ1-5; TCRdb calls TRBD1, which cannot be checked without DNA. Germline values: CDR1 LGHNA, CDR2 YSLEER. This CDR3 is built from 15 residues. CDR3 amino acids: CASSRTPGTNQPQHF.

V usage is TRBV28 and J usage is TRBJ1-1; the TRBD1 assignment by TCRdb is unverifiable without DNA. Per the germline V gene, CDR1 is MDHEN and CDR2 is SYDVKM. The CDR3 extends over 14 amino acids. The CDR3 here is CASSTLDSPTEAFF.

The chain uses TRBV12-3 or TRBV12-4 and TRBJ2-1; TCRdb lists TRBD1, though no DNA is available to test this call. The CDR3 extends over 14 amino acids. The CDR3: CASSSPTDRAEQFF.

CDR3 protein: CASRGTGWSGELFF. The chain has TRBV28 and TRBJ2-2; TCRdb designates TRBD1, a call that cannot be tested without DNA. The CDR3 consists of 14 residues. Germline CDR1 and CDR2: MDHEN and SYDVKM.

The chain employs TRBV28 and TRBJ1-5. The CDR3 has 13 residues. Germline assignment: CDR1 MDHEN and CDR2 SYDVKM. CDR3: CASSLNGNQPQHF.

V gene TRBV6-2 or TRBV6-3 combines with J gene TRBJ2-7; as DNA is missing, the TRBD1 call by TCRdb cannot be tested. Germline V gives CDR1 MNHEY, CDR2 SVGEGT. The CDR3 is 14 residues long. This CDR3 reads CASSSYREAYEQYF.

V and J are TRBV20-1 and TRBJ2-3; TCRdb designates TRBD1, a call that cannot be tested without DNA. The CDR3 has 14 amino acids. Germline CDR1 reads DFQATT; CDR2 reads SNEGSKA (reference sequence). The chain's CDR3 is CSAETGHHGDTQYF.

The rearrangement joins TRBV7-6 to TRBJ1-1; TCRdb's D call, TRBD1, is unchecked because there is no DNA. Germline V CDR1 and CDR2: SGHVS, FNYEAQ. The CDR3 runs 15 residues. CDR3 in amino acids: CASSLEAGMNTEAFF.

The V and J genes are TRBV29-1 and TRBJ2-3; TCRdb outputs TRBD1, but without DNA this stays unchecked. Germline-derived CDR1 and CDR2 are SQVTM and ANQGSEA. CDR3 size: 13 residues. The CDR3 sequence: CSVEQGGADTQYF.

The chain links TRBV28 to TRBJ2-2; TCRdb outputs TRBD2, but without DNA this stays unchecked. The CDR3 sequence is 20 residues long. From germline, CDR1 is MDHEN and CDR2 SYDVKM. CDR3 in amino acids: CASRPGTSGREVVTPGELFF.

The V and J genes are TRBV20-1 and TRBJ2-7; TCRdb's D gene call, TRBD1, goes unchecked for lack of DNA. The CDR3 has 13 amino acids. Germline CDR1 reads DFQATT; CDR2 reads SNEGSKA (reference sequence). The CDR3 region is CSARGETGYEQYF.

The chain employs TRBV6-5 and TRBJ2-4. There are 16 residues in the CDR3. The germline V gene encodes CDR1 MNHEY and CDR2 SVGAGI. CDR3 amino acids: CASSNGRMLAKNIQYF.

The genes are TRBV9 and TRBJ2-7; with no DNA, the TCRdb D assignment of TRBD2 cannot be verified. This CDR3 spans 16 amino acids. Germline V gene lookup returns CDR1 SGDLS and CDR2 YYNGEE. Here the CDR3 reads CASSVGGLADSYEQYF. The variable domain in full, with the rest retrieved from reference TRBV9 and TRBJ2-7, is DSGVTQTPKHLITATGQRVTLRCSPRSGDLSVYWYQQSLDQGLQFLIQYYNGEERAKGNILERFSAQQFPDLHSELNLSSLELGDSALYFCASSVGGLADSYEQYFGPGTRLTVT.

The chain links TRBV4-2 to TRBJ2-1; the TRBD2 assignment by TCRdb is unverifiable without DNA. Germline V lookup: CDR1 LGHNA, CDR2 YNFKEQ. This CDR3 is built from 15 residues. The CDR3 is CASSQSGGEYNEQFF.

The CDR3 loop is CSARGQGPGELFF. The rearrangement uses TRBV29-1 and TRBJ2-2; TCRdb reports TRBD1, a call that lacks DNA to check it against. From germline, CDR1 is SQVTM and CDR2 ANQGSEA. The CDR3 extends over 13 amino acids.

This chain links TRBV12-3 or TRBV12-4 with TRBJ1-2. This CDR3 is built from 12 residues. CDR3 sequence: CASSLSGRGYTF.

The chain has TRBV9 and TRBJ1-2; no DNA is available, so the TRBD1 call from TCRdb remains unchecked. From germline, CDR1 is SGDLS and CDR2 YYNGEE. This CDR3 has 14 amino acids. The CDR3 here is CASSVGTGIYGYTF.

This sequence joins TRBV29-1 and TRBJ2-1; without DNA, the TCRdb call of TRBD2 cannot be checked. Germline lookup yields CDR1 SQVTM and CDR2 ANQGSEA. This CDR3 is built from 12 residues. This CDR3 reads CSGGTSLNEQFF.

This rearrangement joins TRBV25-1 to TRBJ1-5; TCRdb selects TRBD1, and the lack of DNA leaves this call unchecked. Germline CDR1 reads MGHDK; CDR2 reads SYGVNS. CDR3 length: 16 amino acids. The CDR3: CASSEDQGGGNQPQHF. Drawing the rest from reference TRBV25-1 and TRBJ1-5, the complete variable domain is EADIYQTPRYLVIGTGKKITLECSQTMGHDKMYWYQQDPGMELHLIHYSYGVNSTEKGDLSSESTVSRIRTEHFPLTLESARPSHTSQYLCASSEDQGGGNQPQHFGDGTRLSIL.

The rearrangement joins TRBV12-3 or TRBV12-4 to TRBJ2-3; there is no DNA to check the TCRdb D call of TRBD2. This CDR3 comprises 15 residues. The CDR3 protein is CASSLVGPGTDTQYF.

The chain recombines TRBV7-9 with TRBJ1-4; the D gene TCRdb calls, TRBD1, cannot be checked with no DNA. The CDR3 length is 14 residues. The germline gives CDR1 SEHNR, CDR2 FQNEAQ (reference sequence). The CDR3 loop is CASSPAPGNEKLFF.

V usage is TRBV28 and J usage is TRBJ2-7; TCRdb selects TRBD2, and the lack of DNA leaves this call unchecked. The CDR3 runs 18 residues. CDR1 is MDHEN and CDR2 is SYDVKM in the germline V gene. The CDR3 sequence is CASSWSRSGTSGGYEQYF.

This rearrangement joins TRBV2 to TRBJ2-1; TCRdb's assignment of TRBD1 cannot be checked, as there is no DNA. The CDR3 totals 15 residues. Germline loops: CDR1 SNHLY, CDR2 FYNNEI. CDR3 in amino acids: CASSEGPGQANEQFF.

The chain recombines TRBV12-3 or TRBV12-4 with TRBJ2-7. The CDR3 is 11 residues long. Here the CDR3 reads CASSQSYEQYF.

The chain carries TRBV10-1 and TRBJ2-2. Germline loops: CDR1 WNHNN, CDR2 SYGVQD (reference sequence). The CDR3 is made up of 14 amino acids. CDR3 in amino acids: CASSRHSNTGELFF.

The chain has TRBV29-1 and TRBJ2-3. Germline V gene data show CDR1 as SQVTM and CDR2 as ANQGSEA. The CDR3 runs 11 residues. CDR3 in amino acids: CSVEVLNTQYF.

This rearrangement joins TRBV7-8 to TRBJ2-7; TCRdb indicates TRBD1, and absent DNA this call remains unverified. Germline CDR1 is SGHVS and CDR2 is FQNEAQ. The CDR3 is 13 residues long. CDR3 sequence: CASSSGTGTEQYF.

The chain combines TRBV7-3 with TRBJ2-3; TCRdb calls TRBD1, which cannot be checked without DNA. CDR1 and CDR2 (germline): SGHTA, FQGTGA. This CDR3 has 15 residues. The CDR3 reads CASSQLGTDTDTQYF.

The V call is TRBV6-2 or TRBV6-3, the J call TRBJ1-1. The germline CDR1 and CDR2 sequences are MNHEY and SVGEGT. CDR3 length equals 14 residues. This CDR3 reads CASSHRVVNTEAFF.

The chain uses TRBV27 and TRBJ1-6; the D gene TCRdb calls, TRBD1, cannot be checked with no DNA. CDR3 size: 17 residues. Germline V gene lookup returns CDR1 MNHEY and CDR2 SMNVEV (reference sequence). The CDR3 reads CASSLLWGPPSNSLLHF.